This TCR beta chain was identified during a study of T cell changes during pregnancy in multiple sclerosis. This table comes from immunoSEQ multiplex PCR, and its TCRdb copy is limited to in-frame clones, with some not included. The sample lists 40,000 to 50,000 clones, almost 95% occurring once. Germline-derived CDR1 and CDR2 are PRHDT and FYEKMQ (reference sequence). The trim removed 5 bases at V and 4 bases at J, leaving 7 bases unmatched. The CDR3 covers 14 residues. The V call is TRBV13, the J call TRBJ2-7; TRBD1 aligns across 8 bases. Sequenced material: CD8+ T cells from peripheral blood mononuclear cells, taken in the first trimester of pregnancy. The TCR comes from a female donor with multiple sclerosis, enrolled in a pregnancy study. Here the CDR3 reads CASSGQGSWYEQYF. CDR3 sequence (DNA): TGTGCCAGCAGCGGACAGGGCTCCTGGTACGAGCAGTACTTC.